A single T cell receptor (beta chain) is shown here with its context. The sample belongs to a study of beta chain features in type 1 diabetes. The ends lost 5 bases at V and 0 bases at J; junction bases unmatched: 7. The germline gives CDR1 SGHVS, CDR2 FQNEAQ. The CDR3 is made up of 17 amino acids. The whole isolated RNA underwent reverse transcription, so sequencing captured expressed TCRB transcripts. Sequencing was performed with immunoSEQ multiplex PCR; in TCRdb, only in-frame clones are kept and a portion is missing. This table holds about 400,000 clones, roughly an eighth found once. The chain is built from TRBV7-8 and TRBJ2-6; TRBD2 aligns across 7 bases. Sequencing was done on a sample of naive CD4+ T cells from blood. This TCR came from a man between 18 and 29 years old in good health. The CDR3 is CASSPGRLPSGANVLTF. In DNA, the CDR3 is TGTGCCAGCAGCCCCGGGAGGTTACCCTCTGGGGCCAACGTCCTGACTTTC. Drawing the rest from reference TRBV7-8 and TRBJ2-6, the complete variable domain is GAGVSQSPRYKVAKRGQDVALRCDPISGHVSLFWYQQALGQGPEFLTYFQNEAQLDKSGLPSDRFFAERPEGSVSTLKIQRTQQEDSAVYLCASSPGRLPSGANVLTFGAGSRLTVL.